The entry below describes one T cell receptor (beta chain). Antigen unknown. This specimen belongs to a study of OX40 agonist ivuxolimab in advanced cancers. Overall study context: Age averaged about 62 years (range roughly 23 to 79), and approximately 80% were male. Study findings and constraints: Normalized expansion of T-cell clones was also low for some nonresponders.

Any history of autoimmune disease or systemic immunosuppression disqualified patients. Assay: immunoSEQ multiplex PCR; the TCRdb copy retains only in-frame clones and omits some. The top ten hold around 25% of the sample, which has tens of thousands of clones, roughly 91% seen once. V lost 1 base, J lost 7 bases, and 14 bases lay in between. This CDR3 region has 14 residues. Per germline, CDR1 MNHEY and CDR2 SVGAGI. This rearrangement joins TRBV6-5 to TRBJ2-7; perhaps D is TRBD1 or TRBD2 (5 bases each). Here the sequenced sample was CD4+ or CD8+ T cells sorted from blood, taken in a trial of the OX40 agonist ivuxolimab. The origin of this receptor is an adult with an advanced solid tumor such as melanoma, head and neck, liver or kidney cancer. CDR3 region: CASSYYGTPQEQYF. The CDR3 DNA reads as TGTGCCAGCAGTTACTACGGGACCCCTCAGGAGCAGTACTTC.